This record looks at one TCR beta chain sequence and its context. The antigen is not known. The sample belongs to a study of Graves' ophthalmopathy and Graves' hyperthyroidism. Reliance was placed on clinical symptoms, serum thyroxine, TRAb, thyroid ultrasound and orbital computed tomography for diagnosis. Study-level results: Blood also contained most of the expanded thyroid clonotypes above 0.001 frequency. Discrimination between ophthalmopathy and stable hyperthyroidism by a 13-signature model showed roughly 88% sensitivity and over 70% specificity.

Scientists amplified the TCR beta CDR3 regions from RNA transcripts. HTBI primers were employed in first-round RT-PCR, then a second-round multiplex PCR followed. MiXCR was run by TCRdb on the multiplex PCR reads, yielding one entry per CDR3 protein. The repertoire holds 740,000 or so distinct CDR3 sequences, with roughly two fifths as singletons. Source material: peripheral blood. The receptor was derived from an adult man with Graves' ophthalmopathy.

CDR3 bases: TGTGCCAGCACCAGGACGGAGAGTTCTAACTATGGCTACACCTTC. Protein product: CASTRTESSNYGYTF. The gene calls are TRBV14 and TRBJ1-2; D unclear. Germline assignment: CDR1 SGHDN and CDR2 FVKESK. V lost 7 bases to trimming and J lost 0 bases, with 15 bases between them. This CDR3 comprises 15 residues. The variable domain in full, with the rest retrieved from reference TRBV14 and TRBJ1-2, is EAGVTQFPSHSVIEKGQTVTLRCDPISGHDNLYWYRRVMGKEIKFLLHFVKESKQDESGMPNNRFLAERTGGTYSTLKVQPAELEDSGVYFCASTRTESSNYGYTFGSGTRLTVV.